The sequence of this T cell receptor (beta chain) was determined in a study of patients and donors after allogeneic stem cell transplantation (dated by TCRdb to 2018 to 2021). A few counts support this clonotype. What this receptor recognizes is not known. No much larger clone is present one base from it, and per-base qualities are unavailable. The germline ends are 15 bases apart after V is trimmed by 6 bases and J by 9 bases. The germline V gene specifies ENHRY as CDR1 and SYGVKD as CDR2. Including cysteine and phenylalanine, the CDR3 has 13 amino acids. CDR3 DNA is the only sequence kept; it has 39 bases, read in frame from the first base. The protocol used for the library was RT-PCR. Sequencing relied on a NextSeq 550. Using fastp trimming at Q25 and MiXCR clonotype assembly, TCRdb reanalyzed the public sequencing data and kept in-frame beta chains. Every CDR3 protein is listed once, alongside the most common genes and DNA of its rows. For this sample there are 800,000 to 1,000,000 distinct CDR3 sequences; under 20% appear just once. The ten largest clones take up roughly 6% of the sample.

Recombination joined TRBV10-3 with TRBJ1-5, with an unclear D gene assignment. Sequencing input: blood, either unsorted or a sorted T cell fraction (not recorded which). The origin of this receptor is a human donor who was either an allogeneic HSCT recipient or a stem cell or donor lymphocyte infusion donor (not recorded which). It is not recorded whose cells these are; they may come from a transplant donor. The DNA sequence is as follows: TGTGCCATCAGGGACCAGGCTGGGTCGCCCCAGCATTTT. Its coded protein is CAIRDQAGSPQHF.